A single sample is the source of the 5 T cell receptor beta chains below, sequenced in a study of blood T cell repertoires in COVID-19. Libraries were prepared by immunoSEQ multiplex PCR; TCRdb keeps only in-frame clonotypes and omits some of them. The sample shows 180,000 or so clones, 75% to 90% of them seen only once. Sequenced sample: peripheral blood. The source is a woman aged 55 to 70 with acute or convalescent COVID-19.

The gene calls are TRBV4-1 and TRBJ1-4; maybe TRBD1 (6 bases). V was pared by 2 bases and J by 3 bases, with 10 bases between. The germline V gene encodes CDR1 MGHRA and CDR2 YSYEKL. The length of the CDR3 is 15 residues. CDR3: CASSQTAGANEKLFF. CDR3 DNA sequence: TGCGCCAGCAGCCAAACGGCAGGGGCTAATGAAAAACTGTTTTTT.

The V gene is TRBV2, the J gene TRBJ1-3; 10 bases align to TRBD1. Germline values: CDR1 SNHLY, CDR2 FYNNEI. The CDR3 extends over 16 amino acids. Trimming at V came to 4 bases and at J to 3 bases, leaving 6 bases not matched to a gene. CDR3: CASSGTGGGDGNTIYF. For the CDR3, the DNA is TGTGCCAGCAGTGGGACAGGGGGAGGTGATGGAAACACCATATATTTT.

The V and J genes are TRBV5-5 and TRBJ2-1, with 7 bases fitting TRBD2. V was clipped by 1 base and J by 7 bases; unmatched bases: 2. The CDR3 totals 13 residues. CDR1 is SGHKS and CDR2 is YYEKEE in the germline V gene (reference sequence). The CDR3 bases are TGTGCCAGCAGCTTGCTAGCGGCTAATGAGCAGTTCTTC. Translating it yields CASSLLAANEQFF.

The gene calls are TRBV3-1 (or the pseudogene TRBV3-2) and TRBJ2-1, with TRBD2 identical over 7 bases. The trim removed 4 bases at V and 1 base at J, leaving 4 bases unmatched. The CDR3 sequence is 15 residues long. CDR1 is LGHDT, CDR2 YNNKEL, per germline (reference sequence). The CDR3 is CASSPSSGSYNEQFF. Here the CDR3 DNA reads TGTGCCAGCAGCCCGTCTAGCGGATCCTACAATGAGCAGTTCTTC.

The rearrangement joins TRBV2 to TRBJ1-4; a possible D gene is TRBD1 (6 bases). CDR3 size: 15 residues. Per the germline V gene, CDR1 is SNHLY and CDR2 is FYNNEI. The V end was cut by 2 bases, the J end by 5 bases, with 12 bases between. Written as DNA, the CDR3 is TGTGCCAGCAGTGAAACTAGGGGGGGCAATGAAAAACTGTTTTTT. Its translation: CASSETRGGNEKLFF.